Below, one TCR beta chain is given with its context. Per the germline V gene, CDR1 is SGHNT and CDR2 is YENEEA. After removal of 5 bases from V and 3 bases from J, the junction contained 5 bases not matched to a gene. The CDR3 totals 14 residues. This sample was taken from a study of blood T cell repertoires in COVID-19. Study in general: Acute-phase and convalescent COVID-19 samples originated in the United States, Italy and Spain.

Original processing notes: Scientists estimated how many nucleated cells there were by amplifying reference gene primers. Using immunoSEQ multiplex PCR, the repertoire was profiled, and TCRdb retains in-frame clones only, with some absent. V and J calls and clone size are given by that table; D and trimming were obtained from the DNA. The table has about 190,000 clones, 60% to 85% seen once; the top ten hold roughly 17%. The source material was peripheral blood. The chain has TRBV11-3 and TRBJ2-5; 8 nucleotides match TRBD1. The sequence was obtained from a man in his fifties or sixties with active or convalescent COVID-19. The chain's CDR3 is CASSEPGGKETQYF. DNA of the CDR3: TGTGCCAGCAGCGAACCAGGGGGCAAAGAGACCCAGTACTTC.